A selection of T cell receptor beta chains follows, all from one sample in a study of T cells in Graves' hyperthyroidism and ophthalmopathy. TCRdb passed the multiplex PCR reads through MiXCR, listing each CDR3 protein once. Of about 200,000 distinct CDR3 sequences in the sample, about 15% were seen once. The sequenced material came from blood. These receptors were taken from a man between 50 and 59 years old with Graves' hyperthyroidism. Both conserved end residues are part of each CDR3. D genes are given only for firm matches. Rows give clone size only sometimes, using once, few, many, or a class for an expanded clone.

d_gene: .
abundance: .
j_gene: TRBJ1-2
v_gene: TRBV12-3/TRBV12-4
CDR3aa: CASSLDPGTLIGYTF
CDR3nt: TGTGCCAGCAGTTTAGACCCGGGCACACTTATAGGCTACACCTTC

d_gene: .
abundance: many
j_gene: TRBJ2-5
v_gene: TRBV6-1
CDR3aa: CASTPPGNPETQYF
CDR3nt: TGTGCCAGCACCCCTCCGGGGAATCCAGAGACCCAGTACTTC

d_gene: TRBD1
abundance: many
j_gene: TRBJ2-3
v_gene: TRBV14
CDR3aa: CASSQRSYRGADTQYF
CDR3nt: TGTGCCAGCAGCCAACGTTCCTACAGGGGAGCAGATACGCAGTATTTT

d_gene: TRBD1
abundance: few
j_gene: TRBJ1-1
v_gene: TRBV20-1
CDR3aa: CSARFGTGSTEAFF
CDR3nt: TGCAGTGCTAGATTCGGGACAGGGAGTACTGAAGCTTTCTTT

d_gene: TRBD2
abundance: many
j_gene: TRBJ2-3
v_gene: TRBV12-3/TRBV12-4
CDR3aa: CASSLAPGLAETDTQYF
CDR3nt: TGTGCCAGCAGTTTAGCACCGGGACTAGCGGAAACAGATACGCAGTATTTT

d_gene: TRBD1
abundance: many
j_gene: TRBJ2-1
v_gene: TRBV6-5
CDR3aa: CASSYPMDRGNEQFF
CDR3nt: TGTGCCAGCAGTTACCCTATGGACAGGGGCAATGAGCAGTTCTTC

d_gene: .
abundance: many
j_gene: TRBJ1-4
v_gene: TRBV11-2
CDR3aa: CASSFFPSNEKLFF
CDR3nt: TGTGCCAGCAGCTTCTTCCCCTCAAATGAAAAACTGTTTTTT

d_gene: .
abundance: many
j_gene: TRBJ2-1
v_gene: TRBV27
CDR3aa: CASSLLGEVISEQFF
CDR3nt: TGTGCCAGCAGTTTATTAGGCGAGGTGATTAGTGAGCAGTTCTTC

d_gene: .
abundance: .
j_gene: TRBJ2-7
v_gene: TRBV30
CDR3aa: CAWSGGVTYEQYF
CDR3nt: TGTGCCTGGAGCGGCGGGGTTACCTACGAGCAGTACTTC

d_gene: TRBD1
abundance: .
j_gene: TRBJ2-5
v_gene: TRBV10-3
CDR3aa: CATGRTGGETQYF
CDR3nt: TGTGCCACCGGTAGGACAGGGGGAGAGACCCAGTACTTC

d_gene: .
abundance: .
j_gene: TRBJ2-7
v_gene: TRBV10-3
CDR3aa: CAISERREDEQYF
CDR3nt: TGTGCCATCAGTGAGCGCAGGGAGGACGAGCAGTACTTC

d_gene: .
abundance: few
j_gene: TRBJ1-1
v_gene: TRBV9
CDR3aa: CASSVLGHSNTEAFF
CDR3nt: TGTGCCAGCAGCGTATTGGGACATTCGAACACTGAAGCTTTCTTT

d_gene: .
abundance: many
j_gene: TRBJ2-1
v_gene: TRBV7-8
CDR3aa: CASCKHQDYNEQFF
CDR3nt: TGTGCCAGCTGCAAGCACCAGGACTACAATGAGCAGTTCTTC

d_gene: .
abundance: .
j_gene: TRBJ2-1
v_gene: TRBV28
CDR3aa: CASSPRRAGNEQFF
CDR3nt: TGTGCCAGCAGTCCCCGGAGGGCCGGGAATGAGCAGTTCTTC

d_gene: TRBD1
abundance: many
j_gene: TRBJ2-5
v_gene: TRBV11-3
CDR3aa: CASSSRGWETQYF
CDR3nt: TGTGCCAGCAGCTCCAGGGGGTGGGAGACCCAGTACTTC

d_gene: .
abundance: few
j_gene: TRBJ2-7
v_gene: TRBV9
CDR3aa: CASSVSGGGGYEQYF
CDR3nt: TGTGCCAGCAGCGTAAGCGGTGGTGGGGGATACGAGCAGTACTTC

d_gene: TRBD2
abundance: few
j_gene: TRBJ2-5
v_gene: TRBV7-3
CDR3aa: CASSLTAGGWSTQYF
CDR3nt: TGTGCCAGCAGCTTAACAGCGGGAGGCTGGTCGACCCAGTACTTC

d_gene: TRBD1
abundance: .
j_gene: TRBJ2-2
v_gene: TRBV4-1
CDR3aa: CASSQEVRQGASTGELFF
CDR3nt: TGCGCCAGCAGCCAAGAGGTGCGACAGGGGGCGAGCACCGGGGAGCTGTTTTTT

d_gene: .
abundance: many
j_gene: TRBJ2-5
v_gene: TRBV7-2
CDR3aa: CASSLGARSTQYF
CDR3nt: TGTGCCAGCAGCTTAGGGGCACGATCGACCCAGTACTTC

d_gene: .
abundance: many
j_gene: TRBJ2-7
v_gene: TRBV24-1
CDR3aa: CATSDSRGSGYEQYF
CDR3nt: TGTGCCACCAGTGATTCACGGGGTTCGGGCTACGAGCAGTACTTC

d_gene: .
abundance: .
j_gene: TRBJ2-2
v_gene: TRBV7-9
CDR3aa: CASSTRTGGEELFF
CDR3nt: TGTGCCAGCAGCACCCGGACAGGCGGGGAGGAGCTGTTTTTT

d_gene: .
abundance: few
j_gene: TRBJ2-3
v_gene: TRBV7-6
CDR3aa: CASSLSGLAMQYF
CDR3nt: TGTGCCAGCAGCTTAAGTGGGCTAGCGATGCAGTATTTT

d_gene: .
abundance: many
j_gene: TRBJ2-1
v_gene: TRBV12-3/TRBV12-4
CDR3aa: CASNEGPYNEQFF
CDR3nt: TGTGCCAGCAATGAGGGCCCCTACAATGAGCAGTTCTTC

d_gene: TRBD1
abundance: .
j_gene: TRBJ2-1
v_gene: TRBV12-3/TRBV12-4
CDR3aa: CASSFPSLTGGYNEQFF
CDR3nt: TGTGCCAGCAGTTTTCCCTCTCTGACAGGGGGCTACAATGAGCAGTTCTTC

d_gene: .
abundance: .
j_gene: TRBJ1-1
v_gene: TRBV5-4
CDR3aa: CASSLEDRPNTEAFF
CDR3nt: TGTGCCAGCAGCTTGGAAGACAGGCCGAACACTGAAGCTTTCTTT

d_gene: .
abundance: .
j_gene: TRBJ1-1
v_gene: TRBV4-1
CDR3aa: CASSQDRRSRGWTEAFF
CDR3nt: TGCGCCAGCAGCCAAGATCGGAGGTCGCGGGGATGGACTGAAGCTTTCTTT

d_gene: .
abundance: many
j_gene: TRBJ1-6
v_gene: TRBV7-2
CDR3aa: CASSLGGTLYNSPLHF
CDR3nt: TGTGCCAGCAGCTTAGGCGGGACACTGTATAATTCACCCCTCCACTTT

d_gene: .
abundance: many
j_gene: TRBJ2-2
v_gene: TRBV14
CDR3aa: CASSQERVNTGELFF
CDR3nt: TGTGCCAGCAGCCAAGAGAGGGTCAACACCGGGGAGCTGTTTTTT

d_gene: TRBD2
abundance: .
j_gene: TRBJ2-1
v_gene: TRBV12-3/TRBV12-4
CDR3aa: CASSSLASSYNEQFF
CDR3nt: TGTGCCAGCAGCTCACTAGCGTCCTCCTACAATGAGCAGTTCTTC

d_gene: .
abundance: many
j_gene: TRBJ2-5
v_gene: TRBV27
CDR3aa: CASRPGRTWLAETQYF
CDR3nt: TGTGCCAGCAGACCGGGACGGACCTGGTTGGCAGAGACCCAGTACTTC